Listed here are 32 T cell receptor beta chains from one sample, sequenced in a study of cytomegalovirus exposure and HLA in healthy donors. A multiplex PCR was run with 60 Vbeta primers and 13 Jbeta primers. Measured with immunoSEQ multiplex PCR; TCRdb has only the in-frame clones, and not every one. The data show roughly 180,000 clones, 9.5% seen once. The sequencing input was PBMCs. The receptors derive from a woman in her 30s in good health and CMV-seropositive.

This clone has a handful of counts. The rearrangement uses TRBV5-1 and TRBJ2-1; the D gene is possibly TRBD2 (6 bases). This CDR3 contains 14 residues. Per the germline V gene, CDR1 is SGHRS and CDR2 is YFSETQ. Trimming removed 2 bases from V and 10 bases from J, with 16 bases in between. CDR3 nucleotides: TGCGCCAGCAGCTTAGCACCCGACCGGGGGGAGCAGTTCTTC. Protein product: CASSLAPDRGEQFF. Together with reference TRBV5-1 and TRBJ2-1, the CDR3 gives the full variable domain: KAGVTQTPRYLIKTRGQQVTLSCSPISGHRSVSWYQQTPGQGLQFLFEYFSETQRNKGNFPGRFSGRQFSNSRSEMNVSTLELGDSALYLCASSLAPDRGEQFFGPGTRLTVL.

V and J are TRBV7-8 and TRBJ1-4, with 7 bases aligning to TRBD1. Trimming took 5 bases from V and 4 from J; bases not matched to a gene: 4. The CDR3 covers 14 residues. Per germline, CDR1 SGHVS and CDR2 FQNEAQ. The CDR3: CASSRTGLNEKLFF. CDR3 bases: TGTGCCAGCAGCCGGACAGGCCTTAATGAAAAACTGTTTTTT.

The chain joins TRBV6-6 to TRBJ2-2; D is unclear. CDR1 and CDR2 from the germline V gene are MNHNY and SVGAGI (reference sequence). Trimming took off 2 bases at V and 7 bases at J, with 8 bases between the two ends. The CDR3 sequence is 13 residues long. The CDR3 region has the DNA TGTGCCAGCAGTTACGAGCGAGGCGGGGAGCTGTTTTTT. It specifies CASSYERGGELFF.

The chain recombines TRBV10-3 with TRBJ1-4; D might be TRBD1 (6 bases). There are 14 residues in the CDR3. Germline CDR1 and CDR2: ENHRY and SYGVKD. Trimming pared 5 bases from V and 5 bases from J, leaving 12 bases between. CDR3 region: CAISSRGWNEKLFF. In nucleotides, the CDR3 is TGTGCCATCAGTAGCAGGGGTTGGAATGAAAAACTGTTTTTT.

In this sample, this clone turned up a few times. This chain uses TRBV5-1 with TRBJ1-2; D possibly corresponds to TRBD1 (5 bases). Trimming took 0 bases from V and 4 from J, leaving 7 bases between them. The CDR3 is 13 amino acids. The germline V gene has CDR1 SGHRS and CDR2 YFSETQ. Written as DNA, the CDR3 is TGCGCCAGCAGCTTGGCCGGGGGCTATGGCTACACCTTC. Protein product: CASSLAGGYGYTF.

V and J are TRBV5-1 and TRBJ1-3; 7 bases match TRBD1. Germline trimming cut 3 bases from V and 4 bases from J; bases unmatched to any gene: 13. The germline V gene encodes CDR1 SGHRS and CDR2 YFSETQ. This CDR3 has 17 residues. Written as DNA, the CDR3 is TGCGCCAGCAGCTCGATAGACAGGGTAGCGGAAGGAAACACCATATATTTT. Its translation: CASSSIDRVAEGNTIYF.

This rearrangement joins TRBV19 to TRBJ1-2, with TRBD1 matching over 8 bases. With V trimmed by 8 bases and J by 2 bases, 4 bases remained unmatched. The CDR3 has 13 residues. Germline V lookup: CDR1 LNHDA, CDR2 SQIVND (reference sequence). CDR3 DNA sequence: TGTGCCAGTGAACAGGGGGTAAACTATGGCTACACCTTC. Its protein is CASEQGVNYGYTF.

This clone was counted between two and nine times. The chain links TRBV4-1 to TRBJ2-3; the match to TRBD2 covers 7 bases. The CDR3 sequence is 17 residues long. The V gene's germline CDR1 is MGHRA and CDR2 YSYEKL. J lost 3 bases, V lost 0 bases, and 9 bases had no gene match. CDR3 coding DNA: TGCGCCAGCAGCCAAGATCAAGCGGGATATCGTACAGATACGCAGTATTTT. Translating gives CASSQDQAGYRTDTQYF.

The sample holds a few counts of this clone. The rearrangement joins TRBV27 to TRBJ1-2; 9 bases map to TRBD1. CDR1 MNHEY and CDR2 SMNVEV come from the germline V gene (reference sequence). Trimming cost V 8 bases and J 4 bases; bases outside gene matches: 11. The CDR3 is made up of 15 amino acids. The CDR3 is CASRRTGQGRYGYTF. CDR3 DNA sequence: TGTGCCAGCCGACGCACGGGACAGGGTCGCTATGGCTACACCTTC.

The CDR3 region is CASSYWGGDVAFF. CDR3 DNA sequence: TGTGCCAGCAGTTACTGGGGGGGGGACGTCGCTTTCTTT. This chain uses TRBV6-5 with TRBJ1-1; D might be TRBD1 (5 bases). This CDR3 has 13 amino acids. Germline lookup yields CDR1 MNHEY and CDR2 SVGAGI. Between the trimmed V and J ends, which lost 1 base and 11 bases, there was a span of 14 bases.

The chain has TRBV7-2 and TRBJ2-5; D perhaps matches TRBD1 (6 bases). Germline CDR1 is SGHTA and CDR2 is FQGNSA. V lost 1 base and J lost 11, with 11 bases in between. CDR3 size: 12 residues. CDR3 nucleotides: TGTGCCAGCAGCTTAGTGGGGGCTAGACAGTACTTC. This sequence encodes CASSLVGARQYF.

The genes are TRBV13 and TRBJ2-5, with 7 bases lining up with TRBD1. The DNA end lines up better with TRBJ2-7; the J call may be wrong. The CDR3 contains 12 residues. The germline V gene encodes CDR1 PRHDT and CDR2 FYEKMQ (reference sequence). The CDR3 region is CASSRGRNEQYF. CDR3 DNA: TGTGCCAGCAGCAGGGGGCGGAACGAGCAGTACTTC.

This clone has a handful of counts. The chain combines TRBV11-2 with TRBJ2-5; 10 bases align to TRBD2. CDR3 size: 15 residues. V trimming: 5 bases; J trimming: 7 bases; junction bases outside the gene matches: 10. Germline values: CDR1 SGHAT, CDR2 FQNNGV. The CDR3 DNA follows: TGTGCCAGCAGCCAGATTCGTAGCGGGGGGCTGACCCAGTACTTC. Protein product: CASSQIRSGGLTQYF.

This chain joins TRBV15 and TRBJ1-5; 8 nucleotides agree with TRBD1. Germline V CDR1 and CDR2: LNHNV, YYDKDF (reference sequence). V was clipped by 4 bases and J by 4 bases; unmatched bases: 9. The CDR3 totals 16 residues. Here the CDR3 DNA reads TGTGCCACCAGCACAAGGGACAGGTTAACTAATCAGCCCCAGCATTTT. Protein sequence: CATSTRDRLTNQPQHF.

The CDR3 DNA is TGCGCCAGCAGCACAGGGACCCTCGACACTGAAGCTTTCTTT. The encoded protein is CASSTGTLDTEAFF. V gene TRBV5-1 combines with J gene TRBJ1-1; D is perhaps TRBD1 (6 bases). Per the germline V gene, CDR1 is SGHRS and CDR2 is YFSETQ. The CDR3 covers 14 residues. Trimming shortened V by 4 bases and J by 3 bases, and 13 bases separated the two germline ends.

V gene TRBV9 combines with J gene TRBJ1-3; no clear D gene. Germline lookup yields CDR1 SGDLS and CDR2 YYNGEE. This CDR3 is 15 amino acids long. V was trimmed by 2 bases and J by 0 bases, leaving 9 bases between them. The CDR3 bases are TGTGCCAGCAGCGTGTCACCGAGCTCTGGAAACACCATATATTTT. Amino acids: CASSVSPSSGNTIYF.

The V and J genes are TRBV6-1 and TRBJ1-2; D unresolved. The CDR3 spans 19 residues. Germline CDR1 and CDR2: MNHNS and SASEGT. V was cut by 4 bases and J by 0 bases, with 24 bases left in between. Here the CDR3 DNA reads TGTGCCAGCAGTGCCTGGAGGTCGGACGGTTTGACTTCTAACTATGGCTACACCTTC. Amino acids: CASSAWRSDGLTSNYGYTF.

The chain carries TRBV6-5 and TRBJ1-4; D may be TRBD1 (5 bases). Germline V gene lookup returns CDR1 MNHEY and CDR2 SVGAGI. Trimming took off 0 bases at V and 4 bases at J, with 12 bases between the two ends. CDR3 length equals 16 residues. CDR3 sequence (DNA): TGTGCCAGCAGTTACTCCCAGACAGAGCTTAATGAAAAACTGTTTTTT. Translated, it gives CASSYSQTELNEKLFF.

The chain couples TRBV5-1 to TRBJ2-5; possibly TRBD1 for D (6 bases). The last part of the DNA fits TRBJ2-7 better; the J call may be wrong. This CDR3 comprises 14 residues. The germline V gene encodes CDR1 SGHRS and CDR2 YFSETQ. This chain's CDR3 is CASSLADRGYEQYF. The CDR3, as DNA: TGCGCCAGCAGCTTGGCGGACAGAGGATACGAGCAGTACTTC.

This clone has just a few counts. V is TRBV7-2 and J is TRBJ2-3, with 8 nucleotides matching TRBD2. The CDR3 length is 12 residues. Germline CDR1 SGHTA, CDR2 FQGNSA. Trimming took 3 bases from V and 12 from J; bases not matched to a gene: 5. CDR3: CASSFHGLAQYF. In DNA, the CDR3 is TGTGCCAGCAGCTTTCACGGACTAGCACAGTATTTT.

This clone was found many times. The chain carries TRBV13 and TRBJ2-7; tentative D call: TRBD1 (5 bases). This CDR3 has 13 residues. V lost 5 bases, J lost 6 bases, and 14 bases lay in between. The V gene's germline CDR1 is PRHDT and CDR2 FYEKMQ (reference sequence). CDR3 residues: CASSLTKGREQYF. In DNA form, the CDR3 reads TGTGCCAGCAGCCTTACTAAGGGGCGCGAGCAGTACTTC.

This rearrangement joins TRBV6-6 to TRBJ1-5; possible D gene TRBD1, 6 bases. The CDR3 has 13 residues. V shed 2 bases and J shed 5 bases, with 7 bases lying between them. Germline V CDR1 and CDR2: MNHNY, SVGAGI (reference sequence). CDR3 region: CASSYEGDQPQHF. In DNA form, the CDR3 reads TGTGCCAGCAGTTACGAGGGGGATCAGCCCCAGCATTTT.

The V and J genes are TRBV9 and TRBJ2-1; 11 nucleotides line up with TRBD2. Germline CDR1 SGDLS, CDR2 YYNGEE. CDR3 size: 15 residues. V was clipped by 4 bases and J by 6 bases; unmatched bases: 6. CDR3 sequence (DNA): TGTGCCAGCAGCTCCCTAGCGGGAGGCCTCAATGAGCAGTTCTTC. Its protein is CASSSLAGGLNEQFF.

This rearrangement joins TRBV7-2 to TRBJ1-5; D remains ambiguous. V was pared by 0 bases and J by 8 bases, with 14 bases between. The CDR3 is made up of 15 amino acids. The V gene's germline CDR1 is SGHTA and CDR2 FQGNSA. The CDR3 region has the DNA TGTGCCAGCAGCTTAGCTCAGGTACGCACGGAGCCCCAGCATTTT. It yields the protein CASSLAQVRTEPQHF.

The CDR3 region has the DNA TGCGCCAGCAGCTCCGGACAGGGGGCCTTTTCCACTGAAGCTTTCTTT. The encoded protein is CASSSGQGAFSTEAFF. V and J are TRBV5-1 and TRBJ1-1; 11 nucleotides align to TRBD1. The V segment lost 3 bases and the J segment 4 bases; nucleotides outside the gene matches: 8. The germline V gene has CDR1 SGHRS and CDR2 YFSETQ. CDR3 size: 16 residues.

This clone was observed a handful of times. The genes are TRBV27 and TRBJ2-1, with D possibly matching TRBD2 (6 bases). Germline V gene lookup returns CDR1 MNHEY and CDR2 SMNVEV (reference sequence). CDR3 size: 14 residues. The V gene lost 8 bases and the J gene lost 4 bases, with 15 bases spanning the gap. CDR3: CASRAGIRYNEQFF. CDR3 coding DNA: TGTGCCAGCCGGGCGGGAATCCGATACAATGAGCAGTTCTTC.

The chain uses TRBV7-9 and TRBJ2-3; D possibly corresponds to TRBD1 (6 bases). Germline V gives CDR1 SEHNR, CDR2 FQNEAQ (reference sequence). The V end was cut by 5 bases, the J end by 2 bases, with 14 bases between. The length of the CDR3 is 15 residues. The CDR3 reads CASSPHWDNTDTQYF. In DNA form, the CDR3 reads TGTGCCAGCAGCCCACACTGGGACAACACAGATACGCAGTATTTT.

The gene calls are TRBV11-2 and TRBJ2-7, with 7 nucleotides matching TRBD2. The junction had 13 bases not matched to a gene; V was cut back by 4 bases and J by 4 bases. The CDR3 loop spans 16 amino acids. The V gene's germline CDR1 is SGHAT and CDR2 FQNNGV. The CDR3 bases are TGTGCCAGCAGCTCCTTCGAGCGGGAAAGGCAATACGAGCAGTACTTC. It is translated as CASSSFERERQYEQYF.

The chain uses TRBV29-1 and TRBJ2-2; D not resolved. Between the trimmed V and J ends, which lost 4 bases and 1 base, there was a span of 10 bases. CDR1 and CDR2 (germline): SQVTM, ANQGSEA. This CDR3 spans 14 amino acids. The CDR3 DNA is TGCAGCGTTGGTGTGCGGCTGAACACCGGGGAGCTGTTTTTT. It is translated as CSVGVRLNTGELFF.

The gene calls are TRBV6-1 and TRBJ2-5, with TRBD1 identical over 9 bases. The J segment lost 5 bases and the V segment lost 0 bases, leaving 13 bases of the junction unmatched. Germline-derived CDR1 and CDR2 are MNHNS and SASEGT. CDR3 length equals 18 residues. The CDR3 loop reads CASSEALQGAAVRETQYF. As DNA, the CDR3 is TGTGCCAGCAGTGAAGCGTTACAGGGGGCGGCCGTCCGGGAGACCCAGTACTTC.

There are a few counts of this clone. The chain employs TRBV29-1 and TRBJ2-7, with D unclear. V shed 7 bases and J shed 2 bases, with 12 bases lying between them. Germline V CDR1 and CDR2: SQVTM, ANQGSEA. The CDR3 consists of 12 residues. The CDR3 loop is CSASTPTYEQYF. The DNA of the CDR3 is TGCAGCGCCTCGACACCTACCTACGAGCAGTACTTC.

The CDR3 region has the DNA TGTGCCAGCAGTTACTCGACGGGGTACGACGAGCAGTACTTC. Translation: CASSYSTGYDEQYF. The genes are TRBV6-6 and TRBJ2-7; D possibly corresponds to TRBD2 (5 bases). There are 14 residues in the CDR3. The V and J ends lost 0 bases and 5 bases respectively, with 11 bases between them. Looked up from germline, CDR1 is MNHNY and CDR2 is SVGAGI (reference sequence).